Below are 21 T cell receptor beta chains sequenced from a single sample in a study of cytomegalovirus exposure and HLA in healthy donors. With 60 Vbeta and 13 Jbeta primers, the PCR was carried out. Profiled with immunoSEQ multiplex PCR; TCRdb holds only in-frame clones, not every one. The data contain about 160,000 clones, approximately 79% of them singletons. Sequencing was performed on PBMCs. These receptors were taken from a man between 60 and 75 years old in good health and CMV-seronegative.

V is TRBV5-4 and J is TRBJ1-3, with a tentative D call TRBD1 (5 bases). V lost 4 bases to trimming and J lost 7 bases, with 15 bases between them. Per germline, CDR1 SGHNT and CDR2 YYREEE (reference sequence). The CDR3 sequence is 14 residues long. DNA for the CDR3: TGTGCCAGCAGCAATTCTGGGGGGGGGAACACCATATATTTT. Amino acids: CASSNSGGGNTIYF.

J is TRBJ1-3 and V is TRBV5-4; the D gene is possibly TRBD1 (5 bases). There are 15 residues in the CDR3. CDR1 SGHNT and CDR2 YYREEE come from the germline V gene (reference sequence). The V end lost 2 bases, the J end lost 0 bases, and 9 bases lay between the germline ends. DNA of the CDR3: TGTGCCAGCAGCTTAGACAGAGACTCTGGAAACACCATATATTTT. Its protein product is CASSLDRDSGNTIYF.

The sample holds a few counts of this clone. CDR3 DNA: TGCGCCAGCAGTCACGTCGGGAGCTATGGCTACACCTTC. It codes for CASSHVGSYGYTF. This chain connects TRBV10-1 to TRBJ1-2, with no clear D. The germline CDR1 and CDR2 sequences are WNHNN and SYGVQD (reference sequence). The CDR3 contains 13 residues. Trimming left V 5 bases short and J 4 bases short, with 11 bases between.

This clone was counted only a few times. V and J are TRBV2 and TRBJ2-3, with D perhaps matching TRBD1 (6 bases). The CDR3 loop spans 14 amino acids. CDR1 and CDR2 (germline): SNHLY, FYNNEI. V lost 6 bases to trimming and J lost 1 base, with 11 bases between them. The CDR3 nucleotides are TGTGCCAGCAGGGACAGTCCTGGCACAGATACGCAGTATTTT. It encodes CASRDSPGTDTQYF.

The rearrangement links TRBV7-8 to TRBJ1-4, with D tentatively TRBD1 (6 bases). Trimming pared 5 bases from V and 0 bases from J, leaving 16 bases between. There are 17 residues in the CDR3. Per the germline V gene, CDR1 is SGHVS and CDR2 is FQNEAQ. The CDR3, as DNA: TGTGCCAGCAGCCCATACCCCTCAGGGGCAACTAATGAAAAACTGTTTTTT. Protein product: CASSPYPSGATNEKLFF. The entire variable domain, with the rest obtained from reference TRBV7-8 and TRBJ1-4, is as follows: GAGVSQSPRYKVAKRGQDVALRCDPISGHVSLFWYQQALGQGPEFLTYFQNEAQLDKSGLPSDRFFAERPEGSVSTLKIQRTQQEDSAVYLCASSPYPSGATNEKLFFGSGTQLSVL.

This chain's CDR3 is CATSRVGLALATQYF. CDR3 nucleotide sequence: TGTGCCACCAGCAGAGTCGGACTAGCCCTAGCTACGCAGTATTTT. The rearrangement uses TRBV15 and TRBJ2-3, with TRBD2 matching 8 bases. V lost 1 base, J lost 8 bases, and 8 bases stayed unmatched. Germline CDR1 and CDR2: LNHNV and YYDKDF (reference sequence). The length of the CDR3 is 15 residues. Together with reference TRBV15 and TRBJ2-3, the CDR3 gives the full variable domain: DAMVIQNPRYQVTQFGKPVTLSCSQTLNHNVMYWYQQKSSQAPKLLFHYYDKDFNNEADTPDNFQSRRPNTSFCFLDIRSPGLGDTAMYLCATSRVGLALATQYFGPGTRLTVL.

The chain links TRBV5-8 to TRBJ2-2; 9 bases line up with TRBD1. Germline V CDR1 and CDR2: SGHTS, YDEGEE. The CDR3 runs 14 residues. Trimming removed 5 bases from V and 5 bases from J; junction bases left unmatched: 4. The CDR3 here is CASRGQGWTGELFF. The CDR3 DNA reads as TGTGCCAGCAGGGGACAGGGATGGACCGGGGAGCTGTTTTTT. Together with reference TRBV5-8 and TRBJ2-2, the CDR3 gives the full variable domain: EAGVTQSPTHLIKTRGQQATLRCSPISGHTSVYWYQQALGLGLQFLLWYDEGEERNRGNFPPRFSGRQFPNYSSELNVNALELEDSALYLCASRGQGWTGELFFGEGSRLTVL.

Note on this clone: One junction end disagrees with the germline gene, perhaps due to a read error. The chain uses TRBV7-2 and TRBJ2-7, with D perhaps TRBD1 (5 bases). Germline CDR1 is SGHTA and CDR2 is FQGNSA. This CDR3 has 17 residues. CDR3 residues: CASSSDSTPTRAGGESF. CDR3 DNA sequence: TGTGCCAGCAGCTCCGATTCCACCCCTACCAGGGCCGGTGGGGAAAGTTTC.

The gene calls are TRBV11-2 and TRBJ2-1, with 9 bases lining up with TRBD2. CDR3 length: 15 amino acids. The germline CDR1 and CDR2 sequences are SGHAT and FQNNGV. V trimming: 5 bases; J trimming: 0 bases; junction bases outside the gene matches: 2. The CDR3: CASSRSGSSYNEQFF. In DNA, the CDR3 is TGTGCCAGCAGCCGTAGCGGGAGCTCCTACAATGAGCAGTTCTTC.

V is TRBV7-9 and J is TRBJ2-7; unclear D gene. The germline V and J ends were trimmed by 0 bases and 6 bases, with 6 bases remaining between them. In germline, CDR1 is SEHNR, CDR2 FQNEAQ (reference sequence). This CDR3 spans 12 amino acids. The CDR3: CASSLALSEQYF. CDR3 coding DNA: TGTGCCAGCAGCTTAGCTCTGTCCGAGCAGTACTTC.

The chain links TRBV12-5 to TRBJ2-2; 8 nucleotides align to TRBD1. J gave up 0 bases and V 1 base, and 7 bases lay outside the gene matches. This CDR3 spans 18 amino acids. In germline, CDR1 is LGHNT, CDR2 FRNRAP. CDR3 DNA: TGTGCTAGTGGTTTGGCCAAAGGACAGGGTTCGAACACCGGGGAGCTGTTTTTT. It codes for CASGLAKGQGSNTGELFF.

Note on this clone: An end of the junction differs from the germline gene, which may be a read error. The CDR3, as DNA: TGTTCCAGCAGCTTAGATGTCAGGACAGGGCGGACTGAAGCTTTCTTT. It yields the protein CSSSLDVRTGRTEAFF. J is TRBJ1-1 and V is TRBV7-9; 8 nucleotides align to TRBD1. CDR1 and CDR2 (germline): SEHNR, FQNEAQ (reference sequence). The CDR3 length is 16 residues.

The chain uses TRBV19 and TRBJ2-2, with 7 bases lining up with TRBD2. J lost 2 bases, V lost 10 bases, and 4 bases had no gene match. The length of the CDR3 is 13 residues. Germline V gene data show CDR1 as LNHDA and CDR2 as SQIVND (reference sequence). The CDR3: CATTGGNTGELFF. The CDR3 coding sequence is TGTGCCACCACGGGGGGAAACACCGGGGAGCTGTTTTTT.

This sequence joins TRBV5-1 and TRBJ2-1, with 7 positions matching TRBD2. From germline, CDR1 is SGHRS and CDR2 YFSETQ. J lost 7 bases, V lost 3 bases, and 4 bases had no gene match. The CDR3 loop spans 13 amino acids. The CDR3 nucleotides read TGCGCCAGCAGCTCGATACTAGCGAATGAGCAGTTCTTC. Protein: CASSSILANEQFF.

The V gene is TRBV19, the J gene TRBJ2-2; 9 bases line up with TRBD2. Germline V gives CDR1 LNHDA, CDR2 SQIVND (reference sequence). V lost 4 bases to trimming and J lost 3 bases; unmatched junction nucleotides: 0. CDR3 length: 14 amino acids. CDR3 residues: CASSSGRDTGELFF. As DNA, the CDR3 is TGTGCCAGTAGTAGCGGGAGGGACACCGGGGAGCTGTTTTTT.

The chain carries TRBV7-2 and TRBJ2-5; D unresolved. The V gene's germline CDR1 is SGHTA and CDR2 FQGNSA. CDR3 size: 15 residues. V dropped 3 bases and J dropped 2 bases, with 13 bases sitting between them. This CDR3 reads CASSFPLGPQETQYF. CDR3 sequence (DNA): TGTGCCAGCAGCTTCCCCCTGGGCCCGCAAGAGACCCAGTACTTC.

The rearrangement links TRBV6-6 to TRBJ2-5; possible D gene TRBD2, 5 bases. The V end lost 8 bases, the J end lost 1 base, and 20 bases lay between the germline ends. CDR1 MNHNY and CDR2 SVGAGI come from the germline V gene (reference sequence). The CDR3 loop spans 16 amino acids. CDR3 in amino acids: CASGVPAGQLQETQYF. CDR3 DNA: TGTGCCAGCGGTGTCCCCGCGGGCCAACTCCAAGAGACCCAGTACTTC.

This chain connects TRBV9 to TRBJ2-5, with 7 bases that match TRBD1. The CDR3 totals 17 residues. V was pared by 0 bases and J by 4 bases, with 12 bases of the junction left unmatched. Germline V gene data show CDR1 as SGDLS and CDR2 as YYNGEE. The CDR3 nucleotides read TGTGCCAGCAGCGTAGGGGTAACAGGGGCCGGCACAGAGACCCAGTACTTC. Translating gives CASSVGVTGAGTETQYF.

The rearrangement uses TRBV28 and TRBJ2-7, with 15 bases aligning to TRBD2. The germline V gene has CDR1 MDHEN and CDR2 SYDVKM. J gave up 4 bases and V 4 bases, and 5 bases lay outside the gene matches. The CDR3 is 16 amino acids. Here the CDR3 reads CASSSTGTSGRYEQYF. Written as DNA, the CDR3 is TGTGCCAGCAGTTCAACTGGGACTAGCGGGAGGTACGAGCAGTACTTC.

V and J are TRBV6-1 and TRBJ1-3, with a tentative D call TRBD1 (5 bases). The CDR3 totals 17 residues. Germline-derived CDR1 and CDR2 are MNHNS and SASEGT. V was clipped by 0 bases and J by 0 bases, with 12 bases between them. The CDR3 coding sequence is TGTGCCAGCAGTGAAGCTCGTCAGGGAACCTCTGGAAACACCATATATTTT. This encodes CASSEARQGTSGNTIYF.

This clone appeared a few times. This rearrangement joins TRBV9 to TRBJ1-4; 8 nucleotides agree with TRBD1. This CDR3 contains 15 residues. Per the germline V gene, CDR1 is SGDLS and CDR2 is YYNGEE. The junction had 9 bases not matched to a gene; V was cut back by 3 bases and J by 8 bases. Here the CDR3 DNA reads TGTGCCAGCAGCGCCGGGACAGGATCGCGGGAAAAACTGTTTTTT. Amino acid sequence: CASSAGTGSREKLFF.